This T cell receptor beta chain originates from a study of identical twins. General study results and limits: Twin pairs had excess sharing that was weaker in beta out-of-frame sequences.

TCRdb re-derived calls from the 5' RACE reads in MiXCR, one entry per CDR3 protein. The sample includes around 680,000 distinct CDR3 sequences, 8.6% of them seen just once. Healthy Caucasians made up all donors. Notes on this clonotype: What it recognizes is unknown.

With V trimmed by 3 bases and J by 3 bases, 11 bases remained unmatched. Germline V gene lookup returns CDR1 MNHEY and CDR2 SVGAGI. This CDR3 contains 16 residues. These sequences were also reported in another study, on yellow fever vaccine responses in identical twins. That study reports: Twins' vaccine T cell response reportedly seemed partly convergent, partly personalized.

Material: PBMCs. J is TRBJ2-7 and V is TRBV6-5; 7 bases agree with TRBD2. This sequence originates from a woman between 18 and 30 years old in good health. The CDR3 DNA reads TGTGCCAGCAGTTATAGTAGGGGCGCGGGGGACTACGAGCAGTACTTC. This encodes CASSYSRGAGDYEQYF.